These T cell receptor beta chains were read from a single sample in a study of graft-versus-host responses after intestinal transplantation. Data came from immunoSEQ multiplex PCR; TCRdb stores just in-frame clones and leaves some out. The table lists 20,000 to 30,000 clones, 82% of them singletons. These TCRs are of unknown antigen specificity. The sample here was unstimulated CD4+ T cells sorted from spleen or lymph node cells, taken before intestinal transplant. These receptors were taken from a human donor who received an intestinal transplant. Both conserved end residues are part of each CDR3. A D gene is named only where the DNA matches it firmly. Clone sizes are given selectively: once, few, many, or a class where the clone is expanded.

clone size: -
D gene: -
V gene: TRBV28
J gene: TRBJ1-5
CDR3 DNA: TGTGCCAGCAGTTTCGGGTATCAGCCCCAGCATTTT
CDR3 protein: CASSFGYQPQHF

clone size: few
D gene: TRBD1
V gene: TRBV5-1
J gene: TRBJ2-3
CDR3 DNA: TGCGCCAGCAGCTTGGGACAGGGGGCCGATACGCAGTATTTT
CDR3 protein: CASSLGQGADTQYF

clone size: -
D gene: -
V gene: TRBV5-1
J gene: TRBJ1-3
CDR3 DNA: TGCGCCAGCAGGGCCAGGGAAGCTGGAAACACCATATATTTT
CDR3 protein: CASRAREAGNTIYF

clone size: -
D gene: -
V gene: TRBV6-1
J gene: TRBJ2-5
CDR3 DNA: TGTGCCAGCAGTGCGAGGGAGACCCAGTACTTC
CDR3 protein: CASSARETQYF

clone size: -
D gene: -
V gene: TRBV15
J gene: TRBJ1-2
CDR3 DNA: TGTGCCACCAGCAGCTCACCCTACGTTAACTATGGCTACACCTTC
CDR3 protein: CATSSSPYVNYGYTF

clone size: few
D gene: -
V gene: TRBV6-4
J gene: TRBJ2-6
CDR3 DNA: TGTGCCAGCAGTCGGGAGGGGGCCAACGTCCTGACTTTC
CDR3 protein: CASSREGANVLTF

clone size: -
D gene: -
V gene: TRBV2
J gene: TRBJ2-2
CDR3 DNA: TGTGCCAGTACCCGAGACGGGGGCCGGAACACCGGGGAGCTGTTTTTT
CDR3 protein: CASTRDGGRNTGELFF

clone size: -
D gene: -
V gene: TRBV28
J gene: TRBJ1-5
CDR3 DNA: TGTGCCAGCAGCAGCGGAGGGATCGGCAATCAGCCCCAGCATTTT
CDR3 protein: CASSSGGIGNQPQHF

clone size: -
D gene: TRBD2
V gene: TRBV7-3
J gene: TRBJ2-1
CDR3 DNA: TGTGCCAGCAGCCCAAGCGGGGGGCTAAGGAGAAATGAGCAGTTCTTC
CDR3 protein: CASSPSGGLRRNEQFF

clone size: -
D gene: -
V gene: TRBV5-1
J gene: TRBJ2-3
CDR3 DNA: TGCGCCAGCAGCTTCGTAACGGGACTCAGCACAGATACGCAGTATTTT
CDR3 protein: CASSFVTGLSTDTQYF

clone size: -
D gene: -
V gene: TRBV7-2
J gene: TRBJ2-7
CDR3 DNA: TGTGCCAGCAGCTTAGCTCCCGTAACAGGGAACGAGCAGTACTTC
CDR3 protein: CASSLAPVTGNEQYF

clone size: once
D gene: TRBD1
V gene: TRBV29-1
J gene: TRBJ2-3
CDR3 DNA: TGCAGCGTTGAGGTAGGGACAGTCACAGATACGCAGTATTTT
CDR3 protein: CSVEVGTVTDTQYF

clone size: -
D gene: -
V gene: TRBV9
J gene: TRBJ2-7
CDR3 DNA: TGTGCCAGCAGCGTAGACTGGCGGAGGACCCACGAGCAGTACTTC
CDR3 protein: CASSVDWRRTHEQYF

clone size: -
D gene: -
V gene: TRBV19
J gene: TRBJ1-5
CDR3 DNA: TGTGCCAGTAGTATAGATCGGACAGCTAGCAATCAGCCCCAGCATTTT
CDR3 protein: CASSIDRTASNQPQHF

clone size: few
D gene: -
V gene: TRBV28
J gene: TRBJ1-2
CDR3 DNA: TGTGCCACCTTGCCGCCGGGGTCGTTCTACACCTTC
CDR3 protein: CATLPPGSFYTF

clone size: -
D gene: TRBD2
V gene: TRBV27
J gene: TRBJ2-3
CDR3 DNA: TGTGCCAGCAGGATCGTAGGGGTAGCGGGAGTCTTAGATACGCAGTATTTT
CDR3 protein: CASRIVGVAGVLDTQYF

clone size: -
D gene: -
V gene: TRBV11-2
J gene: TRBJ2-5
CDR3 DNA: TGTGCCAGCAGCTTAGATATGGACCAAGAGACCCAGTACTTC
CDR3 protein: CASSLDMDQETQYF

clone size: few
D gene: -
V gene: TRBV5-6
J gene: TRBJ1-1
CDR3 DNA: TGTGCCAGCAGCTTGGTCGGGGGGCTAAACACTGAAGCTTTCTTT
CDR3 protein: CASSLVGGLNTEAFF

clone size: -
D gene: TRBD1
V gene: TRBV5-1
J gene: TRBJ1-6
CDR3 DNA: TGCGCCAGCAGCATAAGGACAGGGGCCGATTCACCCCTCCACTTT
CDR3 protein: CASSIRTGADSPLHF

clone size: -
D gene: TRBD1
V gene: TRBV9
J gene: TRBJ1-1
CDR3 DNA: TGTGCCAGCAGCGTAGAATGGGACAGAAACACTGAAGCTTTCTTT
CDR3 protein: CASSVEWDRNTEAFF

clone size: -
D gene: -
V gene: TRBV9
J gene: TRBJ1-4
CDR3 DNA: TGTGCCAGCAGCGTAGGACCGGGCCTTAATGAAAAACTGTTTTTT
CDR3 protein: CASSVGPGLNEKLFF

clone size: -
D gene: -
V gene: TRBV5-3
J gene: TRBJ1-6
CDR3 DNA: TGTGCCAGAAGCTTGGGGCAGTTGAATTCACCCCTCCACTTT
CDR3 protein: CARSLGQLNSPLHF

clone size: -
D gene: TRBD2
V gene: TRBV4-1
J gene: TRBJ2-7
CDR3 DNA: TGCGCCAGCAGCCAACTAGGACTAGCGGGTAAAGGAGGCTACGAGCAGTACTTC
CDR3 protein: CASSQLGLAGKGGYEQYF

clone size: -
D gene: -
V gene: TRBV9
J gene: TRBJ1-4
CDR3 DNA: TGTGCCAGCAGCGTAGGAGCACAGGAAAATGAAAAACTGTTTTTT
CDR3 protein: CASSVGAQENEKLFF

clone size: -
D gene: -
V gene: TRBV7-8
J gene: TRBJ2-7
CDR3 DNA: TGTGCCAGCAGCTTTCCCGACAGGAGCTCCTACGAGCAGTACTTC
CDR3 protein: CASSFPDRSSYEQYF

clone size: -
D gene: -
V gene: TRBV30
J gene: TRBJ1-5
CDR3 DNA: TGTGCCTGGAGTGTAGGGACTCAAGTCAGACAGCCCCAGCATTTT
CDR3 protein: CAWSVGTQVRQPQHF